This entry lists 32 T cell receptor beta chains sequenced from one sample in a study of blood T cell repertoires in COVID-19. Sequencing was performed with immunoSEQ multiplex PCR; in TCRdb, only in-frame clones are kept and a portion is missing. Here the sample spans about 350,000 clones, about 89% being singletons. Sequences were obtained from PBMCs or T cells enriched from blood (not recorded which). The receptor set was obtained from a woman aged 25 to 39 who had recovered from COVID-19.

V gene TRBV5-8 combines with J gene TRBJ1-4; 7 positions agree with TRBD1. The CDR3 is made up of 14 amino acids. V lost 4 bases, J lost 4 bases, and 4 bases stayed unmatched. CDR1 is SGHTS, CDR2 YDEGEE, per germline. This CDR3 reads CASSLGQNNEKLFF. CDR3 bases: TGTGCCAGCAGCCTGGGACAGAATAATGAAAAACTGTTTTTT.

V is TRBV4-2 and J is TRBJ2-1; TRBD1 agrees at 7 bases. Germline V gene sequence: CDR1 LGHNA, CDR2 YNFKEQ. V trimming: 5 bases; J trimming: 8 bases; junction bases outside the gene matches: 18. CDR3 length: 17 amino acids. The CDR3 DNA reads TGTGCCAGCAGCTCTTCGACAGGGTTGAGGACACGCTATGAGCAGTTCTTC. This sequence encodes CASSSSTGLRTRYEQFF.

The rearrangement joins TRBV4-2 to TRBJ1-2; perhaps TRBD1 as D (5 bases). Germline V gene lookup returns CDR1 LGHNA and CDR2 YNFKEQ. The CDR3 is made up of 14 amino acids. V was clipped by 2 bases and J by 3 bases, with 10 bases between them. CDR3 nucleotides: TGTGCCAGCAGCCAAAATTGGGGGGACTATGGCTACACCTTC. As protein: CASSQNWGDYGYTF.

The rearrangement joins TRBV18 to TRBJ2-2; D is possibly TRBD1 (6 bases). Trimming pared 4 bases from V and 2 bases from J, leaving 8 bases between. This CDR3 has 14 amino acids. CDR1 KGHSH and CDR2 LQKENI come from the germline V gene. This CDR3 reads CASSQQGNTGELFF. DNA for the CDR3: TGTGCCAGCTCACAACAGGGTAACACCGGGGAGCTGTTTTTT.

The chain employs TRBV6-5 and TRBJ2-7; possible D gene TRBD1, 5 bases. CDR1 MNHEY and CDR2 SVGAGI come from the germline V gene. V was pared by 0 bases and J by 4 bases, with 13 bases between. The CDR3 totals 15 residues. CDR3 sequence reads: CASSYSTATGYEQYF. DNA of the CDR3: TGTGCCAGCAGTTACTCGACAGCTACGGGTTACGAGCAGTACTTC.

This clone was seen a single time. V and J are TRBV19 and TRBJ1-2; possibly TRBD1 for D (6 bases). In germline, CDR1 is LNHDA, CDR2 SQIVND (reference sequence). The CDR3 totals 16 residues. The V end was cut by 0 bases, the J end by 8 bases, with 19 bases between. The CDR3 spells CASSIDTPHQGNGYTF. The CDR3 coding sequence is TGTGCCAGTAGTATAGATACCCCGCACCAGGGGAACGGCTACACCTTC.

This clone has only a few counts. The V call is TRBV2, the J call TRBJ1-2; 8 nucleotides match TRBD1. The CDR3 spans 13 residues. The germline V gene encodes CDR1 SNHLY and CDR2 FYNNEI. V trimming: 11 bases; J trimming: 4 bases; junction bases outside the gene matches: 9. CDR3 region: CASGQGEGYGYTF. In DNA, the CDR3 is TGTGCCTCCGGACAGGGTGAGGGCTATGGCTACACCTTC.

This clone appeared a single time. The rearrangement uses TRBV2 and TRBJ1-1, with D perhaps matching TRBD1 (6 bases). This CDR3 region has 13 residues. Germline assignment: CDR1 SNHLY and CDR2 FYNNEI. The V end was cut by 5 bases, the J end by 5 bases, with 12 bases between. This chain's CDR3 is CASSFTGRTEAFF. The CDR3, as DNA: TGTGCCAGCAGTTTTACAGGGCGGACTGAAGCTTTCTTT.

This chain links TRBV19 with TRBJ2-3, with D hard to call. V shed 3 bases and J shed 2 bases, with 6 bases lying between them. The germline CDR1 and CDR2 sequences are LNHDA and SQIVND (reference sequence). The CDR3 spans 13 residues. The CDR3 DNA follows: TGTGCCAGTAGTATCGAACTCACAGATACGCAGTATTTT. Amino acid sequence: CASSIELTDTQYF.

This clone was seen a single time. The CDR3 coding sequence is TGTGCCAGCAGCCCCGGGACAGGGCCTAACACCGGGGAGCTGTTTTTT. Protein product: CASSPGTGPNTGELFF. This chain joins TRBV3-1 (or the pseudogene TRBV3-2) and TRBJ2-2, with TRBD1 matching over 9 bases. The CDR3 is 16 residues long. Trimming at V came to 4 bases and at J to 2 bases, leaving 5 bases not matched to a gene. The germline V gene encodes CDR1 LGHDT and CDR2 YNNKEL (reference sequence).

The J gene is TRBJ2-7, the V gene TRBV7-6; 9 nucleotides agree with TRBD1. The ends lost 5 bases at V and 3 bases at J; junction bases unmatched: 17. This CDR3 has 18 residues. Germline V gives CDR1 SGHVS, CDR2 FNYEAQ. CDR3 in DNA: TGTGCCAGCAGCATATCCGCTCCGGGACAGGGATACGACTACGAGCAGTACTTC. Residues: CASSISAPGQGYDYEQYF.

The V and J genes are TRBV5-1 and TRBJ1-4; the D is unclear. The CDR3 contains 14 residues. CDR1 and CDR2 from the germline V gene are SGHRS and YFSETQ. V dropped 0 bases and J dropped 7 bases, with 10 bases sitting between them. The CDR3 coding sequence is TGCGCCAGCAGCTTGGAAGTTGACTTTGAAAAACTGTTTTTT. Protein product: CASSLEVDFEKLFF.

The chain carries TRBV7-8 and TRBJ2-2, with 9 bases identical to TRBD1. The CDR3 totals 14 residues. Germline V lookup: CDR1 SGHVS, CDR2 FQNEAQ. V was clipped by 11 bases and J by 7 bases; unmatched bases: 11. The CDR3 bases are TGTGCCGCTCCCGGGACAGGGTCATTCGGGGAGCTGTTTTTT. Residues: CAAPGTGSFGELFF.

A word on this clone: The junction departs from the called germline gene at one end, perhaps through a read error. V is TRBV2 and J is TRBJ2-7, with 8 bases aligning to TRBD1. The CDR3 is 15 residues long. Germline loops: CDR1 SNHLY, CDR2 FYNNEI. Written as DNA, the CDR3 is TGTGCCAGCAGGGAAGAGGACAGGGCCGGCGCCGAGCAGTACTTC. Protein: CASREEDRAGAEQYF.

This clone was seen only a few times. V gene TRBV10-2 combines with J gene TRBJ2-3; 11 bases match TRBD2. The CDR3 runs to 15 residues. V was clipped by 8 bases and J by 1 base; unmatched bases: 5. The V gene's germline CDR1 is WSHSY and CDR2 SAAADI. The CDR3 reads CASSPGLAGTDTQYF. Written as DNA, the CDR3 is TGCGCCAGCTCACCGGGACTAGCGGGCACAGATACGCAGTATTTT.

This rearrangement joins TRBV29-1 to TRBJ2-7; 9 positions agree with TRBD1. CDR3 length: 15 residues. Trimming took 3 bases from V and 3 from J; bases not matched to a gene: 9. Germline loops: CDR1 SQVTM, CDR2 ANQGSEA. CDR3 in amino acids: CSVDRGQGSFYEQYF. The CDR3 region has the DNA TGCAGCGTTGATCGTGGACAGGGGTCTTTCTACGAGCAGTACTTC.

This clone was seen a handful of times. The chain is built from TRBV6-5 and TRBJ1-1, with D tentatively TRBD1 (6 bases). Germline CDR1 MNHEY, CDR2 SVGAGI. The CDR3 totals 13 residues. The germline V and J ends were trimmed by 4 bases and 4 bases, with 10 bases remaining between them. Here the CDR3 DNA reads TGTGCCAGCAGTTTACAGGGTGCCACTGAAGCTTTCTTT. It yields the protein CASSLQGATEAFF.

The chain uses TRBV15 and TRBJ2-5, with TRBD1 matching 8 bases. Germline-derived CDR1 and CDR2 are LNHNV and YYDKDF (reference sequence). The CDR3 spans 17 residues. The ends lost 1 base at V and 1 base at J; junction bases unmatched: 8. The CDR3 is CATSRGDGGQAQETQYF. In DNA, the CDR3 is TGTGCCACCAGCAGAGGGGACGGGGGACAGGCCCAAGAGACCCAGTACTTC.

The rearrangement uses TRBV11-3 and TRBJ2-2; D might be TRBD2 (7 bases). This CDR3 comprises 15 residues. Trimming took 4 bases from V and 6 from J, leaving 15 bases between them. CDR1 SGHNT and CDR2 YENEEA come from the germline V gene. The DNA for the CDR3 is TGTGCCAGCAGCTCCGGGGGGCTCTTCCCCGGGGAGCTGTTTTTT. This gives the protein CASSSGGLFPGELFF.

The chain couples TRBV7-2 to TRBJ1-4; TRBD1 is a possible D gene (6 bases). Trimming removed 5 bases at V and 1 base at J, with 17 bases between. Germline CDR1 is SGHTA and CDR2 is FQGNSA. This CDR3 is 17 amino acids long. The CDR3 protein is CASSLLGTMGTNEKLFF. The DNA of the CDR3 is TGTGCCAGCAGCCTTTTAGGGACAATGGGAACTAATGAAAAACTGTTTTTT.

V and J are TRBV5-5 and TRBJ1-2; 7 bases match TRBD1. With V trimmed by 0 bases and J by 2 bases, 7 bases remained unmatched. Germline assignment: CDR1 SGHKS and CDR2 YYEKEE (reference sequence). CDR3 size: 16 residues. The CDR3, as DNA: TGTGCCAGCAGCTTGGCACAGGGGAGTCTCAACTATGGCTACACCTTC. Its translation: CASSLAQGSLNYGYTF.

The chain recombines TRBV9 with TRBJ2-1; 13 bases align to TRBD2. V dropped 4 bases and J dropped 10; count of bases not matched to a gene: 11. The CDR3 is made up of 16 amino acids. Germline CDR1 and CDR2: SGDLS and YYNGEE. CDR3 amino acids: CASSSSGTSGVQEQFF. In nucleotides, the CDR3 is TGTGCCAGCAGCTCATCCGGGACTAGCGGGGTTCAGGAGCAGTTCTTC.

The CDR3: CASKGAPNEKLFF. The DNA of the CDR3 is TGTGCCAGCAAGGGGGCACCTAATGAAAAACTGTTTTTT. The rearrangement joins TRBV12-3 or TRBV12-4 to TRBJ1-4; TRBD1 agrees at 7 bases. The CDR3 loop spans 13 amino acids. With V trimmed by 7 bases and J by 3 bases, 2 bases remained unmatched.

V usage is TRBV7-9 and J usage is TRBJ1-1, with 9 bases matching TRBD1. Germline V lookup: CDR1 SEHNR, CDR2 FQNEAQ (reference sequence). The CDR3 length is 15 residues. V was clipped by 7 bases and J by 7 bases; unmatched bases: 13. Written as DNA, the CDR3 is TGTGCCAGCACCCCTACAGGGGGCAGAGGCGGTGAAGCTTTCTTT. Protein product: CASTPTGGRGGEAFF. The variable domain in full, completed from reference TRBV7-9 and TRBJ1-1, reads DTGVSQNPRHKITKRGQNVTFRCDPISEHNRLYWYRQTLGQGPEFLTYFQNEAQLEKSRLLSDRFSAERPKGSFSTLEIQRTEQGDSAMYLCASTPTGGRGGEAFFGQGTRLTVV.

This rearrangement joins TRBV5-4 to TRBJ1-3; D is uncertain. The CDR3 runs to 15 residues. The germline V gene encodes CDR1 SGHNT and CDR2 YYREEE (reference sequence). The V and J ends lost 5 bases and 0 bases respectively, with 12 bases between them. The CDR3 coding sequence is TGTGCCAGCAGGCCGACTCCTCACTCTGGAAACACCATATATTTT. It yields the protein CASRPTPHSGNTIYF.

The CDR3 DNA is TGTGCCAGCAGCACCTCGGGACAGCCCCAGCATTTT. Its protein is CASSTSGQPQHF. The rearrangement links TRBV7-9 to TRBJ1-5; D gene uncertain. The V end was cut by 5 bases, the J end by 7 bases, with 9 bases between. This CDR3 spans 12 amino acids. CDR1 is SEHNR, CDR2 FQNEAQ, per germline (reference sequence).

V usage is TRBV5-1 and J usage is TRBJ2-7, with 10 nucleotides matching TRBD1. CDR1 and CDR2 from the germline V gene are SGHRS and YFSETQ. The J segment lost 1 base and the V segment lost 2 bases, leaving 3 bases of the junction unmatched. CDR3 length: 15 residues. CDR3 loop: CASSLGTGESYEQYF. Here the CDR3 DNA reads TGCGCCAGCAGCTTAGGGACAGGGGAGTCCTACGAGCAGTACTTC.

This clone appeared a single time. V usage is TRBV7-9 and J usage is TRBJ1-2, with D possibly matching TRBD1 (6 bases). This CDR3 spans 14 amino acids. Germline V CDR1 and CDR2: SEHNR, FQNEAQ (reference sequence). Trimming pared 5 bases from V and 13 bases from J, leaving 23 bases between. This CDR3 reads CASSPPPSGGLSTF. CDR3 in DNA: TGTGCCAGCAGCCCCCCACCCTCGGGGGGCCTCTCCACCTTC.

This clone was recorded only once. The rearrangement uses TRBV19 and TRBJ1-4; D call uncertain. Germline CDR1 and CDR2: LNHDA and SQIVND (reference sequence). The CDR3 covers 16 residues. The germline V and J ends were trimmed by 9 bases and 0 bases, with 17 bases remaining between them. The CDR3 spells CASSGEGFATNEKLFF. The CDR3, as DNA: TGTGCCAGCTCAGGCGAGGGTTTTGCAACTAATGAAAAACTGTTTTTT.

This chain uses TRBV7-2 with TRBJ1-5, with a tentative D call TRBD1 (5 bases). This CDR3 has 15 amino acids. Germline V gene lookup returns CDR1 SGHTA and CDR2 FQGNSA. Trimming removed 4 bases from V and 2 bases from J, with 12 bases in between. The CDR3 DNA is TGTGCCAGCAGCTCCCAAGGGGAGGGCAATCAGCCCCAGCATTTT. Translating it yields CASSSQGEGNQPQHF.

This chain connects TRBV13 to TRBJ1-2; D is possibly TRBD1 (5 bases). V lost 1 base, J lost 2 bases, and 14 bases lay in between. The germline gives CDR1 PRHDT, CDR2 FYEKMQ (reference sequence). The length of the CDR3 is 16 residues. The CDR3 DNA sequence: TGTGCCAGCAGCTTAGCCGCCATCAGGGTGAACTATGGCTACACCTTC. It encodes CASSLAAIRVNYGYTF.

This chain joins TRBV7-2 and TRBJ1-6, with D tentatively TRBD1 (5 bases). Germline V gives CDR1 SGHTA, CDR2 FQGNSA. This CDR3 has 16 amino acids. Trimming removed 6 bases at V and 0 bases at J, with 12 bases between. In DNA, the CDR3 is TGTGCCAGCAGTCAAATGGGGGGCTCCTATAATTCACCCCTCCACTTT. Amino acids: CASSQMGGSYNSPLHF.